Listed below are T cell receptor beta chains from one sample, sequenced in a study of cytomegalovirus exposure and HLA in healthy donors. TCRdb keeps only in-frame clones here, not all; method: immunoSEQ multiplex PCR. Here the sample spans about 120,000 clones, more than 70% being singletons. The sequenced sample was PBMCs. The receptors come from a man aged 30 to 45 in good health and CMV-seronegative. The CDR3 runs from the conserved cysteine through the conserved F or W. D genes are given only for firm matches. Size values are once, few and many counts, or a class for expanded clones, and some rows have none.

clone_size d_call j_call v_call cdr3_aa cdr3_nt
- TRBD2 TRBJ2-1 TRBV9 CASSVAGGAWNEQFF TGTGCCAGCAGCGTAGCCGGGGGGGCCTGGAATGAGCAGTTCTTC
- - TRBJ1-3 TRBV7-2 CASSRRGNTIYF TGTGCCAGCAGCCGGCGGGGAAACACCATATATTTT
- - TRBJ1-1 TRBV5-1 CASSPGGGSNTEAFF TGCGCCAGCAGCCCGGGGGGGGGTTCGAACACTGAAGCTTTCTTT
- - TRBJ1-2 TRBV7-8 CASSLEARRLVMNGYTF TGTGCCAGCAGCCTAGAGGCCAGGAGGCTAGTTATGAATGGCTACACCTTC
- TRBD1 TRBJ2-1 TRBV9 CASSGTGTVNNEQFF TGTGCCAGCAGCGGCACCGGGACAGTCAACAATGAGCAGTTCTTC
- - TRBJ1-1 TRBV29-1 CSVRNGENTEAFF TGCAGCGTCCGGAACGGGGAAAACACTGAAGCTTTCTTT
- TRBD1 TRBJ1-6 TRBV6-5 CASSYSDRTPLHF TGTGCCAGCAGTTACTCGGACAGGACACCCCTCCACTTT
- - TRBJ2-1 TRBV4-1 CASSQVGVVDEQFF TGCGCCAGCAGCCAAGTCGGGGTTGTCGATGAGCAGTTCTTC
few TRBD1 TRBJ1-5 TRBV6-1 CASSSGTGGYQPQHF TGTGCCAGCAGTTCCGGGACAGGGGGCTATCAGCCCCAGCATTTT
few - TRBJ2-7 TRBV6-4 CASNHRVTYEQYF TGTGCCAGCAATCACCGGGTTACCTACGAGCAGTACTTC
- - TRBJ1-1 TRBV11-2 CASSQRGGAVMNTEAFF TGTGCCAGCAGCCAAAGAGGGGGGGCAGTCATGAACACTGAAGCTTTCTTT
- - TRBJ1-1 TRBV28 CASRWRPGEAFF TGTGCCAGCAGGTGGAGGCCTGGTGAAGCTTTCTTT
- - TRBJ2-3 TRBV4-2 CASSQAGVGTDTQYF TGTGCCAGCAGCCAAGCGGGGGTCGGCACAGATACGCAGTATTTT
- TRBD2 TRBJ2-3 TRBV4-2 CASSPLAGTTDTQYF TGTGCCAGCAGCCCTTTAGCGGGGACCACAGATACGCAGTATTTT
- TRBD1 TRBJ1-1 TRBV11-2 CASSPGTGTNTEAFF TGTGCCAGCAGCCCCGGGACAGGGACCAACACTGAAGCTTTCTTT
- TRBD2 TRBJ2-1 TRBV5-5 CASSFRNPGLPYNEQFF TGTGCCAGCAGCTTCCGGAATCCGGGACTACCATACAATGAGCAGTTCTTC